Presented here are 15 T cell receptor beta chains from one specimen sequenced in a study of blood T cell repertoires in COVID-19. Assay: immunoSEQ multiplex PCR; the TCRdb copy retains only in-frame clones and omits some. Seen here are roughly 290,000 clones, approximately 86% observed once, and the top ten hold around 3.7%. Sequenced input: peripheral blood. These receptors all come from a woman in her forties or fifties with active or convalescent COVID-19.

This chain uses TRBV27 with TRBJ1-1, with D perhaps matching TRBD1 (5 bases). The CDR3 sequence is 16 residues long. V lost 3 bases to trimming and J lost 3 bases, with 17 bases between them. Germline CDR1 reads MNHEY; CDR2 reads SMNVEV (reference sequence). The CDR3 sequence: CASSLGDFREDTEAFF. The CDR3 nucleotides read TGTGCCAGCAGTTTGGGGGACTTTCGAGAGGACACTGAAGCTTTCTTT.

The V gene is TRBV5-1, the J gene TRBJ1-6; a possible D gene is TRBD1 (5 bases). Germline V gene lookup returns CDR1 SGHRS and CDR2 YFSETQ. V lost 0 bases to trimming and J lost 5 bases, with 9 bases between them. There are 15 residues in the CDR3. The CDR3 DNA is TGCGCCAGCAGCTTGGGGGGACTACATAATTCACCCCTCCACTTT. Translated: CASSLGGLHNSPLHF.

The rearrangement links TRBV6-5 to TRBJ2-7; weak D call: TRBD2 (5 bases). V was trimmed by 6 bases and J by 7 bases, leaving 19 bases between them. Germline V lookup: CDR1 MNHEY, CDR2 SVGAGI. The CDR3 has 14 residues. CDR3 residues: CASRPDGVGREQYF. The CDR3, as DNA: TGTGCCAGCAGGCCCGACGGGGTCGGGCGAGAGCAGTACTTC.

The chain uses TRBV28 and TRBJ1-2, with D possibly TRBD1 on 5 matching bases. CDR1 and CDR2 (germline): MDHEN, SYDVKM. The CDR3 is 16 residues long. Between the trimmed V and J ends, which lost 4 bases and 2 bases, there was a span of 17 bases. This CDR3 is CASSSPSGVGNYGYTF. The CDR3 bases are TGTGCCAGCAGTTCCCCTTCGGGGGTGGGGAACTATGGCTACACCTTC.

Comments on this clone: Other DNA sequences in the same sample also yield this CDR3. The genes are TRBV2 and TRBJ2-3; D not certain. Looked up from germline, CDR1 is SNHLY and CDR2 is FYNNEI. The ends were cut back, 5 bases at V and 4 bases at J, with 7 bases in the middle. This CDR3 region has 12 residues. The CDR3 nucleotides read TGTGCCAGCAGTCTTTGGCCAGATACGCAGTATTTT. Amino acid sequence: CASSLWPDTQYF. Complete variable domain (other parts from reference TRBV2 and TRBJ2-3): EPEVTQTPSHQVTQMGQEVILRCVPISNHLYFYWYRQILGQKVEFLVSFYNNEISEKSEIFDDQFSVERPDGSNFTLKIRSTKLEDSAMYFCASSLWPDTQYFGPGTRLTVL.

The rearrangement links TRBV7-8 to TRBJ2-1; the D gene is possibly TRBD2 (6 bases). The ends were cut back, 3 bases at V and 3 bases at J, with 9 bases in the middle. Germline V gene data show CDR1 as SGHVS and CDR2 as FQNEAQ. There are 14 residues in the CDR3. The CDR3 DNA reads as TGTGCCAGCAGCTTTACCGGGAGCTACAATGAGCAGTTCTTC. Amino acid sequence: CASSFTGSYNEQFF.

The V call is TRBV29-1, the J call TRBJ2-1; 13 bases fit TRBD2. Germline V gene sequence: CDR1 SQVTM, CDR2 ANQGSEA. The CDR3 spans 16 residues. The trim removed 6 bases at V and 9 bases at J, leaving 14 bases unmatched. The CDR3 here is CSVGTSGRALNSEQFF. The CDR3 DNA follows: TGCAGCGTGGGTACTAGCGGGAGGGCCTTAAATAGTGAGCAGTTCTTC.

This sequence joins TRBV19 and TRBJ2-7, with 7 bases lining up with TRBD2. Per the germline V gene, CDR1 is LNHDA and CDR2 is SQIVND (reference sequence). J lost 0 bases, V lost 1 base, and 3 bases had no gene match. This CDR3 spans 15 amino acids. CDR3 nucleotides: TGTGCCAGTAGTATAGTTGCGGGAGACTCCTACGAGCAGTACTTC. It specifies CASSIVAGDSYEQYF.

With regard to this clone: The same CDR3 can be traced to other DNA sequences in this sample. The rearrangement links TRBV19 to TRBJ2-3, with 12 nucleotides matching TRBD2. After removal of 1 base from V and 3 bases from J, the junction contained 5 bases not matched to a gene. The germline gives CDR1 LNHDA, CDR2 SQIVND (reference sequence). The CDR3 length is 17 residues. The CDR3 DNA reads TGTGCCAGTAGTATAGGCCTAGCGGGAGGGCGGACAGATACGCAGTATTTT. This sequence encodes CASSIGLAGGRTDTQYF.

The rearrangement joins TRBV5-6 to TRBJ1-5; D is ambiguous. The V end was cut by 1 base, the J end by 3 bases, with 11 bases between. The CDR3 extends over 15 amino acids. The germline gives CDR1 SGHDT, CDR2 YYEEEE. DNA of the CDR3: TGTGCCAGCAGCTTGTCCCCGAGGGACAATCAGCCCCAGCATTTT. The encoded protein is CASSLSPRDNQPQHF.

The J gene is TRBJ1-1, the V gene TRBV28; D is ambiguous. CDR3 length equals 15 residues. The ends were cut back, 3 bases at V and 3 bases at J, with 14 bases in the middle. CDR1 and CDR2 (germline): MDHEN, SYDVKM. The CDR3 is CASSLPRGRDTEAFF. DNA of the CDR3: TGTGCCAGCAGTTTGCCTCGGGGTCGGGACACTGAAGCTTTCTTT.

J is TRBJ2-2 and V is TRBV21-1; TRBD2, the D gene given by the table, was not confirmed from the DNA. TRBV21-1 is deemed a pseudogene. This CDR3 is built from 17 residues. The CDR3 nucleotides are TGTGCCAGCAGCCGGGTCAACGGGGTAAAGAACACCGGGGAGCTGTTTTTT. It codes for CASSRVNGVKNTGELFF.

This chain connects TRBV29-1 to TRBJ2-3; TRBD2 matches at 7 bases. The V and J ends lost 1 base and 5 bases, in that order; junction bases with no gene match: 9. Per germline, CDR1 SQVTM and CDR2 ANQGSEA. The length of the CDR3 is 15 residues. The CDR3, as DNA: TGCAGCGTTGAAGCGGAACGGGAGGTTATAGATACGCAGTATTTT. Translated, it gives CSVEAEREVIDTQYF.

The chain combines TRBV27 with TRBJ1-6; 7 nucleotides line up with TRBD1. The V and J ends lost 2 bases and 2 bases, in that order; junction bases with no gene match: 12. The CDR3 totals 19 residues. Germline loops: CDR1 MNHEY, CDR2 SMNVEV (reference sequence). Written as DNA, the CDR3 is TGTGCCAGCAGTTTACTCCTTCCGGGACAGACAACCTATAATTCACCCCTCCACTTT. It is translated as CASSLLLPGQTTYNSPLHF.

This chain connects TRBV21-1 to TRBJ1-1. TRBV21-1 is a pseudogene locus. This CDR3 region has 15 residues. The CDR3 reads CASSMSGGVRAEAFF. CDR3 bases: TGTGCCAGCAGCATGTCGGGGGGGGTCCGGGCTGAAGCTTTCTTT.